The present T cell receptor beta chain was sequenced within a study of T-cell reconstitution after alpha-beta-depleted transplantation in children. Whole-study results and caveats: Surviving recipient T cells and thymic progenitors produced the high day-60 TCRbeta diversity seen in some patients. When one year had passed after transplant, most T-cell counts and diversity came from newly produced T cells.

Germline V gene data show CDR1 as MRHNA and CDR2 as SNTAGT. The CDR3 totals 15 residues. V lost 11 bases and J lost 2, with 19 bases in between. The authors prepared the TCRbeta library with unique molecular identifiers. TCRdb reanalysed the PCR reads using MiXCR and keeps one entry per CDR3 protein. The sample comprises approximately 50,000 distinct CDR3 sequences, around half of which are singletons, and less than 45% rests with the top ten. Comment on this clonotype: Its antigen is undetermined.

The V gene is TRBV6-4, the J gene TRBJ2-1; perhaps TRBD2 as D (5 bases). The sample here was peripheral blood, taken before TCRalphabeta/CD19-depleted stem cell transplant. This receptor was taken from a boy less than two years old with SCID, due to receive a stem cell transplant. CDR3 nucleotide sequence: TGTGCCTCCTCCGAAGGGCTAGCCCCCTACAATGAGCAGTTCTTC. Translating gives CASSEGLAPYNEQFF.